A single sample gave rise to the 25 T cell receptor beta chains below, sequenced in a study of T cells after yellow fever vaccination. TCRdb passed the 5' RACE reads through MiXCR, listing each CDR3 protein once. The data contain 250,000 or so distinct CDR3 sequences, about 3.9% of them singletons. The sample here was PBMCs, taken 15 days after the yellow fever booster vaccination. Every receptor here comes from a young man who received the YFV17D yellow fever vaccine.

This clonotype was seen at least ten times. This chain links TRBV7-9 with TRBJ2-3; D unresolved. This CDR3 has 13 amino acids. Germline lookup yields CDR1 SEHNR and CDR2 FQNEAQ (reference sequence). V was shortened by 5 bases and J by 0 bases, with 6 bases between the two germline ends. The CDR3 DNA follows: TGTGCCAGCAGCCCTATTAGCACAGATACGCAGTATTTT. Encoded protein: CASSPISTDTQYF.

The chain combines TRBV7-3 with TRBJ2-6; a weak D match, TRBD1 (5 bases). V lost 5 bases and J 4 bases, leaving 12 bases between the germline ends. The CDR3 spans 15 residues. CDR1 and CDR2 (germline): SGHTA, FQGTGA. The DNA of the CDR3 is TGTGCCAGCAGCGTTCAGGGCAGCGGGGCCAACGTCCTGACTTTC. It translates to CASSVQGSGANVLTF.

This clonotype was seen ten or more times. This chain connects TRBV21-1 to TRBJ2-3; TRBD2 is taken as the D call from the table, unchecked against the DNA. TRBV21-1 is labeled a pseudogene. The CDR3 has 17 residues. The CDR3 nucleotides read TGTGCCAGCAGGAAACCCGCTCGGAGTCGAGGGAAAGATACGCAGTATTTT. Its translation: CASRKPARSRGKDTQYF.

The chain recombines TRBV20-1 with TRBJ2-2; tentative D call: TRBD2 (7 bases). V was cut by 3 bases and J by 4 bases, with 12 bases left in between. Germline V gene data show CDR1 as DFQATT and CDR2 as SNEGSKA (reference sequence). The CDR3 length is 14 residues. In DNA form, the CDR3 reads TGCAGTGCTAGTCGGGGGGCGGGCACCGGGGAGCTGTTTTTT. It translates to CSASRGAGTGELFF.

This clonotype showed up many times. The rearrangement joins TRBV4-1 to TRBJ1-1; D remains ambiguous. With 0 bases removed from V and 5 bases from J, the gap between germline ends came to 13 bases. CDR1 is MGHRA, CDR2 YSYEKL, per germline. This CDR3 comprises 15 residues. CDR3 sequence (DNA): TGCGCCAGCAGCCAAGATCCCGGGCCGGGTACTGAAGCTTTCTTT. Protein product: CASSQDPGPGTEAFF.

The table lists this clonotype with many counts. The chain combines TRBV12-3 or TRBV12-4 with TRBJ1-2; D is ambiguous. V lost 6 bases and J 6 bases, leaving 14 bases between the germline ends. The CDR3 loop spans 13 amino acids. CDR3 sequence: CASSRRVGDGYTF. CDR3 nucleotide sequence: TGTGCCAGCAGCCGGAGGGTTGGGGATGGCTACACCTTC.

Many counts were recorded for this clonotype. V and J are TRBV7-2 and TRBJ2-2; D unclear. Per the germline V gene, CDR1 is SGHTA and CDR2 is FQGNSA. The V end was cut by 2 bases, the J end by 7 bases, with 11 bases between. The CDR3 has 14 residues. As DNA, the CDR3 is TGTGCCAGCAGCTTATATGGGCCGGACGGGGAGCTGTTTTTT. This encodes CASSLYGPDGELFF.

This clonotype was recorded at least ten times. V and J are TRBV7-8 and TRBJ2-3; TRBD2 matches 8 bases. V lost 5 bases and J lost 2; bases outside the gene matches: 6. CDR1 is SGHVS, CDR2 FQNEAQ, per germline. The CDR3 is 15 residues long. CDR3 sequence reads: CASSPGLANTDTQYF. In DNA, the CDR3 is TGTGCCAGCAGCCCCGGACTAGCTAACACAGATACGCAGTATTTT.

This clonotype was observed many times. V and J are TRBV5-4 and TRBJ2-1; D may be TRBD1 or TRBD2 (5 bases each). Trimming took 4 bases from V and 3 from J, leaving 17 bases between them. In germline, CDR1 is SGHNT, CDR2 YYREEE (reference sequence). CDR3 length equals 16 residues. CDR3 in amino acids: CASSPGPLSYYNEQFF. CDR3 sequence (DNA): TGTGCCAGCAGCCCGGGGCCTCTGTCCTACTACAATGAGCAGTTCTTC.

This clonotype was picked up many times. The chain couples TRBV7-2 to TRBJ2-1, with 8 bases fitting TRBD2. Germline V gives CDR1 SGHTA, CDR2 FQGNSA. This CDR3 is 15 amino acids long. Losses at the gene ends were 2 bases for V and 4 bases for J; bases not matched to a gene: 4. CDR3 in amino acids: CASSLQAGEYNEQFF. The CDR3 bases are TGTGCCAGCAGCTTACAAGCGGGGGAATACAATGAGCAGTTCTTC.

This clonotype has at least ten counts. The chain's CDR3 is CASSYGTEGLGYTF. In DNA, the CDR3 is TGTGCCAGCAGTTATGGGACGGAGGGCTTGGGCTACACCTTC. The chain is built from TRBV6-5 and TRBJ1-2, with D perhaps TRBD1 (5 bases). Trimming shortened V by 3 bases and J by 8 bases, and 16 bases separated the two germline ends. CDR1 is MNHEY and CDR2 is SVGAGI in the germline V gene. This CDR3 is 14 amino acids long.

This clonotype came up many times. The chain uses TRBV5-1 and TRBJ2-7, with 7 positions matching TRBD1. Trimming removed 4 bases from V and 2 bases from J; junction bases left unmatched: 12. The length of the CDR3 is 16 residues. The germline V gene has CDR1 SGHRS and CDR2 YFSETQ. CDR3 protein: CASSAVQGFSAYEQYF. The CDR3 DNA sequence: TGCGCCAGCAGCGCGGTACAGGGGTTTTCAGCCTACGAGCAGTACTTC.

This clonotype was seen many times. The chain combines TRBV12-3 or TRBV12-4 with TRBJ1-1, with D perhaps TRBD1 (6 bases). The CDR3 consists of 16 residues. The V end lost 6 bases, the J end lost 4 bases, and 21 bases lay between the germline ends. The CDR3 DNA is TGTGCCAGCAGACCCGTTACAGGGTTACCCAGCACTGAAGCTTTCTTT. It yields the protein CASRPVTGLPSTEAFF.

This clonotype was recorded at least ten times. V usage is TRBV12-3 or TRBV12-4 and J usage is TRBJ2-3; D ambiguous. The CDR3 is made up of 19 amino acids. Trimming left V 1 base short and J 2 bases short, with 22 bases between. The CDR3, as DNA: TGTGCCAGCAGTTTAGTCTTTGTTCCGGAGACTGCGGACACAGATACGCAGTATTTT. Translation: CASSLVFVPETADTDTQYF.

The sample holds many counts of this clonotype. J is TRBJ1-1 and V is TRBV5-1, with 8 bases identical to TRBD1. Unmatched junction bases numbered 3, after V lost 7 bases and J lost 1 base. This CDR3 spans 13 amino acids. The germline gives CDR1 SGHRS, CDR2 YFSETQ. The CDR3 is CASGQGANTEAFF. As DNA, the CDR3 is TGCGCCAGCGGCCAGGGGGCGAACACTGAAGCTTTCTTT.

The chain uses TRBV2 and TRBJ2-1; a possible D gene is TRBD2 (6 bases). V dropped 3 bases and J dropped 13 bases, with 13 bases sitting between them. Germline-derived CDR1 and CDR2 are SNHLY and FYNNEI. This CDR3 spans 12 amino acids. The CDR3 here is CASSEGTSRQFF. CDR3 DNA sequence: TGTGCCAGCAGTGAGGGGACTTCACGCCAGTTCTTC.

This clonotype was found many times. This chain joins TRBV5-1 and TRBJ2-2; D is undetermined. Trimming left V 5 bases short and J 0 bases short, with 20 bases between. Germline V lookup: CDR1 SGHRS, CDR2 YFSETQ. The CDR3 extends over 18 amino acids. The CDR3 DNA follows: TGCGCCAGCAGTTTTCTTCCCGCCGGGCAGGCGAACACCGGGGAGCTGTTTTTT. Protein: CASSFLPAGQANTGELFF.

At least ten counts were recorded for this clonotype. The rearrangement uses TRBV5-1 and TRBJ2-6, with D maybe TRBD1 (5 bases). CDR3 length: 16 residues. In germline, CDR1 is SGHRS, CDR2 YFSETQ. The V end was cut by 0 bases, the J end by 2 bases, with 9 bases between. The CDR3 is CASSLGPGTGANVLTF. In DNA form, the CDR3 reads TGCGCCAGCAGCTTGGGCCCAGGGACTGGGGCCAACGTCCTGACTTTC.

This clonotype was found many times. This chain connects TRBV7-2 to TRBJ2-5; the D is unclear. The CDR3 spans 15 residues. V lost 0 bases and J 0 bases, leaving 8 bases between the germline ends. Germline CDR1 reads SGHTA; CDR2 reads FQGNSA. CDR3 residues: CASSLAGTYQETQYF. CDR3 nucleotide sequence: TGTGCCAGCAGCTTAGCTGGAACCTACCAAGAGACCCAGTACTTC.

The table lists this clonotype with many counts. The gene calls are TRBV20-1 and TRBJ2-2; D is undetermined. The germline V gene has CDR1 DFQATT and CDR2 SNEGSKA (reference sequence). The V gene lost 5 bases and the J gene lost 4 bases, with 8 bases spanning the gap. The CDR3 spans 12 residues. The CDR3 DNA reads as TGCAGTGCTCACATTTCCACCGGGGAGCTGTTTTTT. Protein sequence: CSAHISTGELFF.

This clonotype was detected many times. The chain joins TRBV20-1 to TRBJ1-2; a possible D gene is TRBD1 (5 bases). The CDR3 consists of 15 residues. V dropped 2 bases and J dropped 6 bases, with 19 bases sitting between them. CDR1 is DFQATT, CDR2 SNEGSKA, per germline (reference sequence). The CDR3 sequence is CSARSGEGAVNGYTF. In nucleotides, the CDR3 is TGCAGTGCTAGATCGGGGGAAGGGGCGGTTAATGGCTACACCTTC.

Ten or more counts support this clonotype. DNA of the CDR3: TGCGCCAGCAGCTTCGGGGGAGGGGCCCAAGAGACCCAGTACTTC. It encodes CASSFGGGAQETQYF. This chain links TRBV5-1 with TRBJ2-5, with TRBD2 identical over 7 bases. The CDR3 spans 15 residues. Losses at the gene ends were 2 bases for V and 1 base for J; bases not matched to a gene: 5. Germline CDR1 is SGHRS and CDR2 is YFSETQ.

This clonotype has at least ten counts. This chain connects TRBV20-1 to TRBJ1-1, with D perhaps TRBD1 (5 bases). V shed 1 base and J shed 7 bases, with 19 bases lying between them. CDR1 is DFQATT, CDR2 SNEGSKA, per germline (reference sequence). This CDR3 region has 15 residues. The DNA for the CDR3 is TGCAGTGCTAGAGGAGATCAAAGGGGTGTCATTGAAGCTTTCTTT. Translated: CSARGDQRGVIEAFF.

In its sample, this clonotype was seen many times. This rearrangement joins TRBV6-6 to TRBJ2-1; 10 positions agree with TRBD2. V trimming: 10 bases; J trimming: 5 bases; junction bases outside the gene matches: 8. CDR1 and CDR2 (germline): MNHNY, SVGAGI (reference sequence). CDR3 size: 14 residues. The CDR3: CATRAGGLNNEQFF. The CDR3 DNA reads TGTGCCACCCGAGCGGGGGGGCTGAACAATGAGCAGTTCTTC.

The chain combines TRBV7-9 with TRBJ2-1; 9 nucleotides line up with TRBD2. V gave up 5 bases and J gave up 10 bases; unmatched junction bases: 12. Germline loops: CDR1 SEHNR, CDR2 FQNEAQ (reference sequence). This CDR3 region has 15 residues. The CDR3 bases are TGTGCCAGCAGCGCCCCTAGCGGGGACCCACGAGAGCAGTTCTTC. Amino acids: CASSAPSGDPREQFF. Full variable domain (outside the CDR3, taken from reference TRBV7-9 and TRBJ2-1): DTGVSQNPRHKITKRGQNVTFRCDPISEHNRLYWYRQTLGQGPEFLTYFQNEAQLEKSRLLSDRFSAERPKGSFSTLEIQRTEQGDSAMYLCASSAPSGDPREQFFGPGTRLTVL.